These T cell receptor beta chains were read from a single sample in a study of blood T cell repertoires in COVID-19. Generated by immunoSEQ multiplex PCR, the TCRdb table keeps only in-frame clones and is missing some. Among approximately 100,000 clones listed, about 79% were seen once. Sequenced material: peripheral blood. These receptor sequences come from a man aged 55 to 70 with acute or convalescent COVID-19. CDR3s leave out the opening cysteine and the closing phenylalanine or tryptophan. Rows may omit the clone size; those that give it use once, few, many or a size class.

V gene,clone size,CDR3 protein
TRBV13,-,ASSPPGNNQPQH
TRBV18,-,ASSPKSPSAGELF
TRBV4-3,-,ASSPYGGGAVAPLH
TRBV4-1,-,ASSQVGTGDNEQF
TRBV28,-,ASRFWDRVGSPLH
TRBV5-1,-,ASSLSQGNTYNEQF
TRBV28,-,ASRHPGGGYQPQH
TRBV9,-,ASSVGPGGDYGYT
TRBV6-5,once,ASRDSWGSYNEQF
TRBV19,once,ASSIRGLGYGYT
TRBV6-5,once,ASSPTAGGYT
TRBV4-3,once,ASSQEPRARQF
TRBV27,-,ASSLTGREQY
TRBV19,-,ASTYRSLNYGYT
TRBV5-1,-,ASSDRLNTDTQY
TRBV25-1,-,ASSEYAGYGDYGYT
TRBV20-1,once,SASQTRDGYT
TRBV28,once,ASTTGTGSYPI
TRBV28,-,ASTEDRGLVYSGELF
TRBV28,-,ASSLGGADNEKLF
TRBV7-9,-,ASSPPQKITGELF
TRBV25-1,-,ASSDWTGGNEQF
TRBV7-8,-,ASSQRRASYGYT